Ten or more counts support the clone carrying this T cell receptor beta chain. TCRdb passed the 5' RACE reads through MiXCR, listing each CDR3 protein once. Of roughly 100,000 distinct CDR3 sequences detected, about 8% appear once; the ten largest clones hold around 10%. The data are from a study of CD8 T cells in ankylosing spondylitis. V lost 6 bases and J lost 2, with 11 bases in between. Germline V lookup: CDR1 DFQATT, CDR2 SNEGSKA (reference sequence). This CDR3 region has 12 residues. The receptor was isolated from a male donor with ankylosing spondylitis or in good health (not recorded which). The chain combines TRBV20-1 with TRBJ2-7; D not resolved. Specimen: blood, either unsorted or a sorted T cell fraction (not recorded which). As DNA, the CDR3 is TGCAGTGCCCTCAATTCTCCCTACGAGCAGTACTTC. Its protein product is CSALNSPYEQYF.